Following are 8 T cell receptor beta chains from one sample sequenced in a study of graft-versus-host responses after intestinal transplantation (dated by TCRdb to the early 2020s). The library came from the immunoSEQ multiplex PCR assay. In TCRdb, the immuneACCESS table is reduced to in-frame sequences with V and J assigned. These tables do not hold every clone; where another copy was compared, an unresolved V gene accounts for under half, and the others remain unexplained. Within this sample are some 90,000 clones, with 90% to 95% of them counted one time only. The ten largest account for over 0.45% of the sample. These receptors are not linked to any known antigen. Explained via the paper, the time point label denotes: cells obtained before transplantation from donor or recipient. This material consisted of unstimulated CD8+ T cells sorted from spleen or lymph node cells, taken before intestinal transplant. The receptors were gathered from a human donor who received an intestinal transplant.

This clone was counted a single time. The chain combines TRBV5-8 with TRBJ2-1, with D perhaps TRBD2 (5 bases). V lost 1 base to trimming and J lost 5 bases, with 7 bases between them. The germline CDR1 and CDR2 sequences are SGHTS and YDEGEE. This CDR3 region has 13 residues. CDR3 protein: CASSLRGDNEQFF. The DNA of the CDR3 is TGTGCCAGCAGCTTGCGGGGAGACAATGAGCAGTTCTTC.

This chain uses TRBV6-5 with TRBJ2-1; TRBD2 matches 8 bases. This CDR3 spans 14 amino acids. J gave up 4 bases and V 7 bases, and 6 bases lay outside the gene matches. Germline assignment: CDR1 MNHEY and CDR2 SVGAGI. CDR3 region: CASMLAGEYNEQFF. CDR3 DNA: TGTGCCAGCATGCTAGCGGGCGAATACAATGAGCAGTTCTTC.

The chain has TRBV19 and TRBJ2-2; D is unresolved. Germline V gives CDR1 LNHDA, CDR2 SQIVND (reference sequence). The CDR3 has 16 amino acids. With 0 bases removed from V and 1 base from J, the gap between germline ends came to 9 bases. This CDR3 is CASSIDLSGNTGELFF. The CDR3 nucleotides are TGTGCCAGTAGTATAGATCTCTCCGGGAACACCGGGGAGCTGTTTTTT.

This chain connects TRBV5-4 to TRBJ2-5; perhaps TRBD1 as D (6 bases). Germline-derived CDR1 and CDR2 are SGHNT and YYREEE (reference sequence). The CDR3 extends over 14 amino acids. Trimming took off 3 bases at V and 5 bases at J, with 14 bases between the two ends. The CDR3 DNA reads as TGTGCCAGCAGCTCCAGGGGCGCCTGGGAGACCCAGTACTTC. Translating it yields CASSSRGAWETQYF.

The table lists this clone with a count of one. The chain has TRBV25-1 and TRBJ2-3; 13 positions agree with TRBD2. The germline CDR1 and CDR2 sequences are MGHDK and SYGVNS. This CDR3 has 14 residues. V lost 8 bases to trimming and J lost 2 bases; unmatched junction nucleotides: 1. The CDR3 bases are TGTGCCAGCGGACTAGCGGGGGACACAGATACGCAGTATTTT. Amino acid sequence: CASGLAGDTDTQYF.

This clone was seen once. The chain joins TRBV11-2 to TRBJ2-1; 15 bases are a match to TRBD2. Germline V lookup: CDR1 SGHAT, CDR2 FQNNGV. The length of the CDR3 is 17 residues. V dropped 3 bases and J dropped 2; count of bases not matched to a gene: 2. CDR3 sequence: CASSLWTSGRAYNEQFF. In DNA form, the CDR3 reads TGTGCCAGCAGCTTGTGGACTAGCGGGAGGGCCTACAATGAGCAGTTCTTC.

The chain is built from TRBV19 and TRBJ2-7, with 10 nucleotides matching TRBD2. CDR3 length equals 15 residues. CDR1 and CDR2 (germline): LNHDA, SQIVND (reference sequence). The trim removed 5 bases at V and 3 bases at J, leaving 7 bases unmatched. CDR3 protein: CASSLGTSVLYEQYF. CDR3 sequence (DNA): TGTGCCAGTAGTCTAGGGACTAGCGTGCTCTACGAGCAGTACTTC.

The chain links TRBV5-1 to TRBJ2-3; 11 nucleotides line up with TRBD2. Germline loops: CDR1 SGHRS, CDR2 YFSETQ. J was trimmed by 5 bases and V by 7 bases; bases with no gene match: 9. The CDR3 extends over 15 amino acids. CDR3 DNA sequence: TGCGCCAGCTGGGTAGCGGGAGGGCCTCGAGATACGCAGTATTTT. It codes for CASWVAGGPRDTQYF.